One and the same sample provided the 8 T cell receptor beta chains below, sequenced in a study of Ad26.COV2.S vaccination and SARS-CoV-2 variants. Using immunoSEQ multiplex PCR, the repertoire was profiled, and TCRdb retains in-frame clones only, with some absent. The sample has approximately 250,000 clones, 87% seen once. Stated treatment: 19 received Ad26.COV2.S at low or high dose, single or two shots; 5 received placebo; per-sample allocation not given. Day 63 after the first injection of vaccine or placebo was the sampling time. The material sequenced was peripheral blood, taken in a trial of Ad26.COV2.S vaccine versus placebo. The receptor source for this set is a person aged 18-65 years who received the Ad26.COV2.S COVID-19 vaccine or a placebo.

The V call is TRBV7-9, the J call TRBJ2-4; 9 positions match TRBD1. Germline CDR1 SEHNR, CDR2 FQNEAQ (reference sequence). The junction had 1 base not matched to a gene; V was cut back by 1 base and J by 3 bases. The CDR3 runs 15 residues. The CDR3 nucleotides are TGTGCCAGCAGCTTAGGGGACAGGGACAAAAACATTCAGTACTTC. Translated: CASSLGDRDKNIQYF.

In this sample, this clone turned up a few times. The genes are TRBV3-1 (or the pseudogene TRBV3-2) and TRBJ2-7; 8 bases line up with TRBD2. Germline values: CDR1 LGHDT, CDR2 YNNKEL (reference sequence). The ends lost 0 bases at V and 6 bases at J; junction bases unmatched: 13. The CDR3 has 17 residues. CDR3 loop: CASSQDPSGGFRGEQYF. For the CDR3, the DNA is TGTGCCAGCAGCCAAGATCCGAGCGGGGGCTTTAGGGGCGAGCAGTACTTC.

The rearrangement uses TRBV7-9 and TRBJ1-6; possibly TRBD1 for D (5 bases). Germline-derived CDR1 and CDR2 are SEHNR and FQNEAQ (reference sequence). The CDR3 is made up of 15 amino acids. Trimming removed 5 bases from V and 4 bases from J, with 12 bases in between. The CDR3 protein is CASSLGTQYNSPLHF. CDR3 DNA: TGTGCCAGCAGCCTAGGGACGCAGTATAATTCACCCCTCCACTTT.

The V and J genes are TRBV10-1 and TRBJ1-2, with 8 positions matching TRBD1. CDR3 length equals 16 residues. The J segment lost 7 bases and the V segment lost 2 bases, leaving 12 bases of the junction unmatched. Germline CDR1 and CDR2: WNHNN and SYGVQD (reference sequence). CDR3 region: CASSEPVLQGGVGYTF. The CDR3 DNA reads as TGCGCCAGCAGTGAGCCGGTGCTACAGGGGGGTGTTGGCTACACCTTC.

This chain connects TRBV4-3 to TRBJ2-3; D unresolved. This CDR3 contains 13 residues. V was trimmed by 1 base and J by 5 bases, leaving 7 bases between them. Germline loops: CDR1 LGHNA, CDR2 YSLEER. The CDR3: CASSQGQVDTQYF. CDR3 DNA: TGCGCCAGCAGCCAAGGGCAGGTAGATACGCAGTATTTT.

The V gene is TRBV18, the J gene TRBJ1-2, with TRBD1 matching 10 bases. V gave up 0 bases and J gave up 8 bases; unmatched junction bases: 6. The V gene's germline CDR1 is KGHSH and CDR2 LQKENI. The CDR3 contains 15 residues. CDR3 sequence: CASSPPAGQGHGYTF. The CDR3 DNA follows: TGTGCCAGCTCACCACCGGCGGGACAGGGGCACGGCTACACCTTC.

This sequence joins TRBV9 and TRBJ2-5, with 7 positions matching TRBD2. The V gene end was trimmed by 7 bases and the J gene end by 2 bases; junction bases not matched to a gene: 8. CDR3 length: 14 amino acids. Germline lookup yields CDR1 SGDLS and CDR2 YYNGEE. The CDR3 bases are TGTGCCAGCGGCGGTAGCGGGTGGCAAGAGACCCAGTACTTC. Its translation is CASGGSGWQETQYF.

The chain joins TRBV9 to TRBJ2-1; the match to TRBD1 covers 7 bases. Germline values: CDR1 SGDLS, CDR2 YYNGEE. With V trimmed by 7 bases and J by 5 bases, 12 bases remained unmatched. The CDR3 length is 15 residues. DNA of the CDR3: TGTGCCAGCGGTGTCAGGGGGTCCTCTCACAATGAGCAGTTCTTC. Amino acids: CASGVRGSSHNEQFF. The variable domain in full, with the rest retrieved from reference TRBV9 and TRBJ2-1, is DSGVTQTPKHLITATGQRVTLRCSPRSGDLSVYWYQQSLDQGLQFLIQYYNGEERAKGNILERFSAQQFPDLHSELNLSSLELGDSALYFCASGVRGSSHNEQFFGPGTRLTVL.